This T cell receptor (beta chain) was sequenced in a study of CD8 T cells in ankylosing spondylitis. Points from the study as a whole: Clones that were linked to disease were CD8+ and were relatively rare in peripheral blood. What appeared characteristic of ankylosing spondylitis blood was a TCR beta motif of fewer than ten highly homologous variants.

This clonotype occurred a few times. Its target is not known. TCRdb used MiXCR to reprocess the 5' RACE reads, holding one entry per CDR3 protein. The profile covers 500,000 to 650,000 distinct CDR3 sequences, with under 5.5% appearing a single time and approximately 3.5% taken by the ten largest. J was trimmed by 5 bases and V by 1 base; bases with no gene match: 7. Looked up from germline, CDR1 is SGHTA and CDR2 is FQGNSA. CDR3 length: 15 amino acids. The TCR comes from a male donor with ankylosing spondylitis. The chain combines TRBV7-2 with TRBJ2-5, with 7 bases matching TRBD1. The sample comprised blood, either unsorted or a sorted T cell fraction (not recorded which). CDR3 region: CASSLEGAGDETQYF. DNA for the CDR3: TGTGCCAGCAGCTTAGAGGGGGCAGGGGATGAGACCCAGTACTTC.